This is a list of T cell receptor beta chains from one sample in a study of cytomegalovirus exposure and HLA in healthy donors. TCRdb's table, derived via immunoSEQ multiplex PCR, lists solely in-frame clones and lacks some. The sample consists of about 150,000 clones, roughly four fifths of them appearing once. Input material: PBMCs. The origin of the receptors is a male donor in good health and CMV-seronegative. Each CDR3 is given with its conserved first and last residue. D genes are given only for firm matches. Only part of the rows carry a size: once, few, many, or a class if the clone is expanded.

TRBJ1-1 | - | TRBV7-9 | - | TGTGCCAGCAGCTTATCCGGGCAGCGGAACAATGAAGCTTTCTTT | CASSLSGQRNNEAFF
TRBJ2-2 | TRBD1 | TRBV29-1 | few | TGCAGCGTTGTACAGGGGGCGGGCACCGGGGAGCTGTTTTTT | CSVVQGAGTGELFF
TRBJ2-1 | TRBD2 | TRBV7-8 | - | TGTGCCAGCAGCCCGGTAGCGGGAGATTTGGGGAATGAGCAGTTCTTC | CASSPVAGDLGNEQFF
TRBJ2-7 | - | TRBV10-2 | - | TGCGCCAGCAGTGAGCCTTATAACGAGCAGTACTTC | CASSEPYNEQYF
TRBJ2-7 | - | TRBV5-6 | - | TGTGCCAGCAGCTCCATAGCTTACGAGCAGTACTTC | CASSSIAYEQYF
TRBJ2-5 | - | TRBV5-6 | - | TGTGCCAGCAGCCGGACTGGGGAGGAGACCCAGTACTTC | CASSRTGEETQYF
TRBJ2-1 | TRBD2 | TRBV7-2 | - | TGTGCCAGCAGCCCAGTACTAGCGGTTGGTCCCTACAATGAGCAGTTCTTC | CASSPVLAVGPYNEQFF
TRBJ2-1 | TRBD2 | TRBV29-1 | - | TGCAGCACCTGGGGGGACTACCCGAGGAGCGGGGGGCTCAATGAGCAGTTCTTC | CSTWGDYPRSGGLNEQFF
TRBJ2-7 | - | TRBV5-3 | - | TGTGCCAGAAGCTTGGACCGGGACACCCTGAGGGACGAGCAGTACTTC | CARSLDRDTLRDEQYF
TRBJ2-3 | TRBD2 | TRBV19 | - | TGTGCCAGTAGTATAGGCCTAGCGGGAGCAGATACGCAGTATTTT | CASSIGLAGADTQYF
TRBJ1-3 | - | TRBV19 | - | TGTGCCAGTAGTATGCAGTGGAGCAGAAACACCATATATTTT | CASSMQWSRNTIYF
TRBJ2-7 | TRBD1 | TRBV7-9 | - | TGTGCCAGCAGCTTACAGGGGGCCTACGAGCAGTACTTC | CASSLQGAYEQYF
TRBJ1-5 | - | TRBV25-1 | - | TGTGCCAGCAGTGAATTGGGGCAGGGTAAAGGTCGGCCCCAGCATTTT | CASSELGQGKGRPQHF
TRBJ1-2 | - | TRBV7-2 | - | TGTGCCAGCAGCTTAGACCCCTCCTACAGTGGCTACACCTTC | CASSLDPSYSGYTF
TRBJ1-4 | - | TRBV5-1 | - | TGCGCCAGCAGCTTGGTCCAGGCTAATGAAAAACTGTTTTTT | CASSLVQANEKLFF
TRBJ2-3 | - | TRBV27 | once | TGTGCCAGCAGAGGGGGCGGGAGGAGGGCAGATACGCAGTATTTT | CASRGGGRRADTQYF
TRBJ2-7 | TRBD1 | TRBV5-8 | - | TGCGCCAGCAGCCAGGGACAGGGGTTACACGAGCAGTACTTC | CASSQGQGLHEQYF
TRBJ2-5 | TRBD2 | TRBV7-9 | - | TGTGCCAGCAGCTTTTGGACTAGCGGGGAGCAGTACTTC | CASSFWTSGEQYF
TRBJ1-4 | - | TRBV9 | - | TGTGCCAGCAGCGTAGGCTCGGTGGCAGGCTTTGTCGAAAAACTGTTTTTT | CASSVGSVAGFVEKLFF
TRBJ1-1 | - | TRBV19 | - | TGTGCCAGTAGTTACACAACAGTGTCAGTGAACACTGAAGCTTTCTTT | CASSYTTVSVNTEAFF
TRBJ2-3 | TRBD2 | TRBV6-5 | - | TGTGCCAGCGAGGCGGGGGGCCTAGGGACGCAGTATTTT | CASEAGGLGTQYF
TRBJ2-1 | - | TRBV29-1 | - | TGCAGCGACCGATCGGGATTGGGTTACAATGAGCAGTTCTTC | CSDRSGLGYNEQFF
TRBJ1-1 | - | TRBV11-2 | - | TGTGCCAGCAGCCCTGGTCGGACAGCGGCATGGGGCACTGAAGCTTTCTTT | CASSPGRTAAWGTEAFF
TRBJ2-7 | TRBD1 | TRBV28 | - | TGTGCCAGCAGTTTCCGGGACAGGGGCTACGAGCAGTACTTC | CASSFRDRGYEQYF
TRBJ1-1 | - | TRBV5-4 | - | TGTGCCCGCAGCTTAGTGACAGATAACACTGAAGCTTTCTTT | CARSLVTDNTEAFF
TRBJ2-1 | - | TRBV12-5 | once | TGTGCTAGTGGTTTGGTACACATCGTGGGGGGTCCTTGGAATGAGCAGTTCTTC | CASGLVHIVGGPWNEQFF
TRBJ1-1 | TRBD1 | TRBV19 | once | TGTGCCAGTAGTATACAGGGACAGACAAACACTGAAGCTTTCTTT | CASSIQGQTNTEAFF
TRBJ1-4 | TRBD1 | TRBV11-2 | - | TGTGCCAGCAGCTCCATTAAAGGGGGCAAGGGTGAAAAACTGTTTTTT | CASSSIKGGKGEKLFF
TRBJ2-1 | - | TRBV5-4 | - | TGTGCCAGCAGTACCAGCGACAATGAGCAGTTCTTC | CASSTSDNEQFF
TRBJ2-2 | TRBD2 | TRBV7-6 | - | TGTGCCAGCAGCCCTCCTAGCGGCTTTTTAACCGGGGAGCTGTTTTTT | CASSPPSGFLTGELFF
TRBJ2-3 | TRBD2 | TRBV14 | - | TGTGCCAGCAGCCTCTCCGGGACTGCGGGGGCAGATACGCAGTATTTT | CASSLSGTAGADTQYF
TRBJ1-1 | TRBD1 | TRBV6-6 | - | TGTGCCAGCAGCGACAACGACAGGGTGAACACTGAAGCTTTCTTT | CASSDNDRVNTEAFF
TRBJ1-1 | TRBD1 | TRBV4-2 | - | TGTGCCAGCAGACAGATTTCAGGGGGCGGAGGAGCTTTCTTT | CASRQISGGGGAFF
TRBJ1-5 | - | TRBV19 | - | TGTGCCAGTAGTATCCGACAGCCCGATCAGCCCCAGCATTTT | CASSIRQPDQPQHF
TRBJ2-3 | TRBD2 | TRBV28 | - | TGTGCCAGCAGTCCCCACCTTGGGACTAGCGGGAGTCCAGATACGCAGTATTTT | CASSPHLGTSGSPDTQYF
TRBJ1-4 | - | TRBV6-1 | - | TGTGCCAGCAGTAAAATGACAGCTTCCAATGAAAAACTGTTTTTT | CASSKMTASNEKLFF
TRBJ1-2 | - | TRBV27 | - | TGTGCCAGCAGTTCAAATGGGGGCTTGGATGGCTACACCTTC | CASSSNGGLDGYTF
TRBJ1-2 | - | TRBV19 | - | TGTGCCAGTAGTATAGATCTATTACAGGCTAACTATGGCTACACCTTC | CASSIDLLQANYGYTF
TRBJ1-1 | TRBD1 | TRBV6-5 | few | TGTGCCAGCAGACGACAGGGGGCTATGAACACTGAAGCTTTCTTT | CASRRQGAMNTEAFF
TRBJ1-2 | TRBD1 | TRBV11-2 | few | TGTGCCAGCAGCCCCCGGGGACAGCGTGGCTACACCTTC | CASSPRGQRGYTF
TRBJ1-6 | - | TRBV7-9 | few | TGTGCCAGCAGCTTAGGGTACAGCTATAATTCACCCCTCCACTTT | CASSLGYSYNSPLHF
TRBJ2-2 | TRBD2 | TRBV6-5 | - | TGTGCCAGTTGGGGAGGGTTGTGGACCGGGGAGCTGTTTTTT | CASWGGLWTGELFF
TRBJ2-7 | - | TRBV7-2 | - | TGTGCCAGCAGCTTACCCCCTCGGCAGGGCGCGTACGAGCAGTACTTC | CASSLPPRQGAYEQYF
TRBJ2-1 | TRBD2 | TRBV4-3 | - | TGCGCCAGCAGCCAAGATAGGCTAGCGGGGGCGGGGCAGTTCTTC | CASSQDRLAGAGQFF
TRBJ1-2 | TRBD1 | TRBV7-9 | - | TGTGCCAGCAGTCTAACAGGGGGAATCGGCTACACCTTC | CASSLTGGIGYTF
TRBJ2-2 | TRBD1 | TRBV11-2 | - | TGTGCCAGCAGCTTTAATCCAGGGGGAACGGTCACCGGGGAGCTGTTTTTT | CASSFNPGGTVTGELFF
TRBJ2-7 | TRBD1 | TRBV2 | - | TGTGCCACCTTGGGACAGTCCTACGAGCAGTACTTC | CATLGQSYEQYF
TRBJ2-1 | TRBD1 | TRBV6-5 | few | TGTGCCAGCAAGGCGGGGACAGGGGTCGGCGAGCAGTTCTTC | CASKAGTGVGEQFF
TRBJ2-5 | TRBD2 | TRBV2 | - | TGTGCCAGCAGTGATGGGAGGGGGACCCAGTACTTC | CASSDGRGTQYF
TRBJ1-2 | - | TRBV5-6 | - | TGTGCCAGCAGCTCCTACTATGGCTACACCTTC | CASSSYYGYTF